These 6 T cell receptor beta chains originate from one sample sequenced in a study of cytomegalovirus exposure and HLA in healthy donors. Both 60 Vbeta primers and 13 Jbeta primers went into the PCR. TCRdb's copy holds only in-frame clones and misses some; the assay was immunoSEQ multiplex PCR. The profile shows 100,000 to 150,000 clones, 8.5% to 10% of them singletons. The sample was PBMCs. These receptors were taken from a man aged 35 to 55 in good health and CMV-seronegative.

This clone showed up just a few times. The chain joins TRBV30 to TRBJ1-3; 8 nucleotides align to TRBD1. The germline V gene encodes CDR1 GTSNPN and CDR2 SVGIG (reference sequence). The CDR3 consists of 12 residues. V lost 8 bases and J lost 4; bases outside the gene matches: 4. Here the CDR3 DNA reads TGTGCCGGCGACAGGGGAGGAAACACCATATATTTT. The encoded protein is CAGDRGGNTIYF. Full variable domain (rest looked up from reference TRBV30 and TRBJ1-3): SQTIHQWPATLVQPVGSPLSLECTVEGTSNPNLYWYRQAAGRGLQLLFYSVGIGQISSEVPQNLSASRPQDRQFILSSKKLLLSDSGFYLCAGDRGGNTIYFGEGSWLTVV.

This clone was detected only a few times. This sequence joins TRBV25-1 and TRBJ1-1; perhaps TRBD1 as D (5 bases). V was cut by 6 bases and J by 6 bases, with 8 bases left in between. The CDR3 totals 11 residues. The germline gives CDR1 MGHDK, CDR2 SYGVNS. DNA of the CDR3: TGTGCCAGCAGCTGGGGGGCTGAAGCTTTCTTT. This codes for CASSWGAEAFF. Variable domain in full (rest from reference TRBV25-1 and TRBJ1-1): EADIYQTPRYLVIGTGKKITLECSQTMGHDKMYWYQQDPGMELHLIHYSYGVNSTEKGDLSSESTVSRIRTEHFPLTLESARPSHTSQYLCASSWGAEAFFGQGTRLTVV.

This clone has just a few counts. The chain uses TRBV5-1 and TRBJ2-1; 12 bases are a match to TRBD2. The CDR3 covers 17 residues. Germline V gene lookup returns CDR1 SGHRS and CDR2 YFSETQ. J lost 4 bases, V lost 4 bases, and 9 bases had no gene match. CDR3 nucleotides: TGCGCCAGCAGCCCCGCTAGCGGGGGGGCGTCGTACAATGAGCAGTTCTTC. Amino acids: CASSPASGGASYNEQFF.

The chain joins TRBV28 to TRBJ2-3, with D possibly TRBD1 on 5 matching bases. With 5 bases removed from V and 0 bases from J, the gap between germline ends came to 9 bases. From germline, CDR1 is MDHEN and CDR2 SYDVKM. The CDR3 consists of 14 residues. This CDR3 reads CASSPDSSTDTQYF. The CDR3 region has the DNA TGTGCCAGCAGTCCAGACAGTAGCACAGATACGCAGTATTTT. Using reference TRBV28 and TRBJ2-3 for the parts outside the CDR3, the full variable domain is DVKVTQSSRYLVKRTGEKVFLECVQDMDHENMFWYRQDPGLGLRLIYFSYDVKMKEKGDIPEGYSVSREKKERFSLILESASTNQTSMYLCASSPDSSTDTQYFGPGTRLTVL.

V is TRBV10-2 and J is TRBJ1-6; D is perhaps TRBD1 (6 bases). Germline loops: CDR1 WSHSY, CDR2 SAAADI. The CDR3 covers 14 residues. V lost 8 bases, J lost 7 bases, and 15 bases lay in between. In DNA form, the CDR3 reads TGCGCCAGCCTTGAGGGGGGGGCGAATTCACCCCTCCACTTT. Residues: CASLEGGANSPLHF.

This clone was detected a few times. The chain recombines TRBV7-9 with TRBJ1-6; TRBD1 matches at 8 bases. V lost 5 bases and J lost 10; bases outside the gene matches: 4. CDR3 length: 13 residues. In germline, CDR1 is SEHNR, CDR2 FQNEAQ (reference sequence). CDR3 region: CASSQGQGSPLHF. The CDR3 nucleotides are TGTGCCAGCAGCCAAGGACAGGGATCACCCCTCCACTTT.